What follows are 31 T cell receptor beta chains derived from one specimen sequenced in a study of blood T cell repertoires in COVID-19. Only in-frame clones appear in the TCRdb table, and some are missing; sequencing was by immunoSEQ multiplex PCR. Among approximately 290,000 clones listed, approximately 90% were seen once. The sequencing sample was made of PBMCs or T cells enriched from blood (not recorded which). The origin of the receptors is a woman in her thirties who had recovered from COVID-19.

The V call is TRBV5-4, the J call TRBJ2-1; D possibly corresponds to TRBD1 (6 bases). The ends were cut back, 0 bases at V and 3 bases at J, with 10 bases in the middle. The CDR3 consists of 15 residues. Germline-derived CDR1 and CDR2 are SGHNT and YYREEE (reference sequence). CDR3 sequence (DNA): TGTGCCAGCAGCTTGGGAGGGGGAAACTACAATGAGCAGTTCTTC. Amino acids: CASSLGGGNYNEQFF.

The chain employs TRBV18 and TRBJ2-1; weak D call: TRBD2 (5 bases). Germline loops: CDR1 KGHSH, CDR2 LQKENI. V was shortened by 2 bases and J by 6 bases, with 14 bases between the two germline ends. There are 15 residues in the CDR3. The CDR3: CASSPSPAEINEQFF. In DNA, the CDR3 is TGTGCCAGCTCACCATCTCCAGCGGAAATCAATGAGCAGTTCTTC. Full variable domain (remainder filled in from reference TRBV18 and TRBJ2-1): NAGVMQNPRHLVRRRGQEARLRCSPMKGHSHVYWYRQLPEEGLKFMVYLQKENIIDESGMPKERFSAEFPKEGPSILRIQQVVRGDSAAYFCASSPSPAEINEQFFGPGTRLTVL.

V gene TRBV28 combines with J gene TRBJ2-5; TRBD2 matches 7 bases. V was clipped by 0 bases and J by 1 base; unmatched bases: 14. The germline gives CDR1 MDHEN, CDR2 SYDVKM. The CDR3 has 19 residues. The CDR3 DNA follows: TGTGCCAGCAGTTTATGCCGTCTAGCGGAAATCGGGGCCCAAGAGACCCAGTACTTC. Translating it yields CASSLCRLAEIGAQETQYF.

This chain uses TRBV4-3 with TRBJ2-7; the D is unclear. The V end was cut by 4 bases, the J end by 0 bases, with 10 bases between. This CDR3 is 14 amino acids long. Per germline, CDR1 LGHNA and CDR2 YSLEER. CDR3 residues: CASSPVQTSYEQYF. CDR3 in DNA: TGCGCCAGCAGCCCGGTACAGACCTCCTACGAGCAGTACTTC.

The chain joins TRBV21-1 to TRBJ2-3; the table calls TRBD1, which could not be checked here. TRBV21-1 counts as a pseudogene. This CDR3 comprises 13 residues. CDR3 loop: CASSKGASDTQYF. CDR3 in DNA: TGTGCCAGCAGCAAAGGGGCGAGCGATACGCAGTATTTT.

The chain combines TRBV5-5 with TRBJ2-5; tentative D call: TRBD2 (5 bases). The CDR3 extends over 15 amino acids. Germline V CDR1 and CDR2: SGHKS, YYEKEE (reference sequence). Trimming cost V 0 bases and J 5 bases, with 14 bases left between them. This CDR3 is CASSLVSDGWETQYF. The CDR3 nucleotides read TGTGCCAGCAGCTTGGTTAGCGACGGTTGGGAGACCCAGTACTTC.

The chain links TRBV6-1 to TRBJ1-6; D not certain. Germline loops: CDR1 MNHNS, CDR2 SASEGT. CDR3 size: 14 residues. Trimming pared 3 bases from V and 6 bases from J, leaving 9 bases between. The CDR3 coding sequence is TGTGCCAGCAGTGAGGGCAAGTTTAATTCACCCCTCCACTTT. Protein product: CASSEGKFNSPLHF.

In DNA, the CDR3 is TGTGCCAGCAGCTTAGTCGATAGTCTCTACGAGCAGTACTTC. Translating gives CASSLVDSLYEQYF. The rearrangement links TRBV7-2 to TRBJ2-7, with unresolved D. Germline lookup yields CDR1 SGHTA and CDR2 FQGNSA. The CDR3 is made up of 14 amino acids. V dropped 1 base and J dropped 3 bases, with 10 bases sitting between them. The whole variable domain, remainder taken from reference TRBV7-2 and TRBJ2-7, is GAGVSQSPSNKVTEKGKDVELRCDPISGHTALYWYRQSLGQGLEFLIYFQGNSAPDKSGLPSDRFSAERTGGSVSTLTIQRTQQEDSAVYLCASSLVDSLYEQYFGPGTRLTVT.

This chain uses TRBV28 with TRBJ1-5; D call uncertain. The V gene lost 3 bases and the J gene lost 4 bases, with 7 bases spanning the gap. CDR1 and CDR2 (germline): MDHEN, SYDVKM. CDR3 length equals 13 residues. The CDR3 reads CASSFSRNQPQHF. CDR3 nucleotides: TGTGCCAGCAGTTTTTCCCGGAATCAGCCCCAGCATTTT. Full variable domain (outside the CDR3, taken from reference TRBV28 and TRBJ1-5): DVKVTQSSRYLVKRTGEKVFLECVQDMDHENMFWYRQDPGLGLRLIYFSYDVKMKEKGDIPEGYSVSREKKERFSLILESASTNQTSMYLCASSFSRNQPQHFGDGTRLSIL.

The chain couples TRBV2 to TRBJ2-2, with D unresolved. From germline, CDR1 is SNHLY and CDR2 FYNNEI. V dropped 9 bases and J dropped 6 bases, with 17 bases sitting between them. The CDR3 has 14 residues. CDR3 sequence (DNA): TGTGCCAGTGGGCCTCTCAGGTTTTCCGGGGAGCTGTTTTTT. Encoded protein: CASGPLRFSGELFF.

The chain links TRBV30 to TRBJ2-7; 11 bases line up with TRBD2. The CDR3 loop spans 12 amino acids. V gave up 8 bases and J gave up 4 bases; unmatched junction bases: 4. CDR1 and CDR2 from the germline V gene are GTSNPN and SVGIG (reference sequence). This CDR3 is CAGTSGGYEQYF. The CDR3 DNA follows: TGTGCCGGGACTAGCGGAGGTTACGAGCAGTACTTC. The full variable domain, with the rest looked up from reference TRBV30 and TRBJ2-7, is SQTIHQWPATLVQPVGSPLSLECTVEGTSNPNLYWYRQAAGRGLQLLFYSVGIGQISSEVPQNLSASRPQDRQFILSSKKLLLSDSGFYLCAGTSGGYEQYFGPGTRLTVT.

Details on this clone: This sample includes further DNA sequences coding for the same CDR3. The genes are TRBV18 and TRBJ1-2; 7 bases map to TRBD1. V dropped 3 bases and J dropped 3; count of bases not matched to a gene: 1. From germline, CDR1 is KGHSH and CDR2 LQKENI. The CDR3 is made up of 13 amino acids. The CDR3 here is CASSPDRDYGYTF. In nucleotides, the CDR3 is TGTGCCAGCTCACCTGACAGGGACTATGGCTACACCTTC. The whole variable domain, filled in from reference TRBV18 and TRBJ1-2, reads NAGVMQNPRHLVRRRGQEARLRCSPMKGHSHVYWYRQLPEEGLKFMVYLQKENIIDESGMPKERFSAEFPKEGPSILRIQQVVRGDSAAYFCASSPDRDYGYTFGSGTRLTVV.

This chain links TRBV25-1 with TRBJ2-7; D might be TRBD2 (5 bases). This CDR3 contains 11 residues. Germline V gene sequence: CDR1 MGHDK, CDR2 SYGVNS. V lost 5 bases and J lost 6, with 8 bases in between. CDR3 bases: TGTGCCAGCAGTCTTGCGGGCGAGCAGTACTTC. It yields the protein CASSLAGEQYF.

The chain couples TRBV29-1 to TRBJ2-7; 12 bases line up with TRBD2. Germline loops: CDR1 SQVTM, CDR2 ANQGSEA. Losses at the gene ends were 4 bases for V and 3 bases for J; bases not matched to a gene: 10. This CDR3 spans 16 amino acids. The CDR3 sequence: CSVGGTSGSPVYEQYF. The CDR3 region has the DNA TGCAGCGTTGGGGGGACTAGCGGGTCCCCTGTCTACGAGCAGTACTTC.

The rearrangement uses TRBV5-1 and TRBJ2-7; TRBD2 is a possible D gene (5 bases). The CDR3 covers 13 residues. CDR1 and CDR2 (germline): SGHRS, YFSETQ. The germline V and J ends were trimmed by 4 bases and 5 bases, with 13 bases remaining between them. CDR3 coding DNA: TGCGCCAGCAGCCTTACCTACGGGGACGAGCAGTACTTC. It translates to CASSLTYGDEQYF.

The chain carries TRBV7-2 and TRBJ2-1; D is ambiguous. CDR3 length: 13 residues. Between the trimmed V and J ends, which lost 4 bases and 7 bases, there was a span of 11 bases. The germline V gene has CDR1 SGHTA and CDR2 FQGNSA. The CDR3 DNA reads TGTGCCAGCAGCTCTCCTCTAGTAAATGAGCAGTTCTTC. This encodes CASSSPLVNEQFF. The variable domain in full, completed from reference TRBV7-2 and TRBJ2-1, reads GAGVSQSPSNKVTEKGKDVELRCDPISGHTALYWYRQSLGQGLEFLIYFQGNSAPDKSGLPSDRFSAERTGGSVSTLTIQRTQQEDSAVYLCASSSPLVNEQFFGPGTRLTVL.

The chain recombines TRBV24-1 with TRBJ2-5, with TRBD1 matching over 7 bases. This CDR3 comprises 15 residues. V was clipped by 4 bases and J by 5 bases; unmatched bases: 9. Germline-derived CDR1 and CDR2 are KGHDR and SFDVKD. The CDR3 coding sequence is TGTGCCACCAGTGAGTCTACAGGGGTTTGGGAGACCCAGTACTTC. Protein product: CATSESTGVWETQYF.

The V gene is TRBV7-2, the J gene TRBJ1-2; no clear D. The V end was cut by 4 bases, the J end by 7 bases, with 10 bases between. CDR3 length: 12 residues. Germline V gene data show CDR1 as SGHTA and CDR2 as FQGNSA. In DNA, the CDR3 is TGTGCCAGCAGCTCGACCTGGGCTGGCTACACCTTC. Protein: CASSSTWAGYTF.

This clone has only one observation. The chain joins TRBV18 to TRBJ1-2; 9 bases agree with TRBD1. The junction had 2 bases not matched to a gene; V was cut back by 3 bases and J by 3 bases. The length of the CDR3 is 14 residues. Germline V gene sequence: CDR1 KGHSH, CDR2 LQKENI. The CDR3 sequence is CASSPRQGDYGYTF. CDR3 in DNA: TGTGCCAGCTCACCTAGACAGGGGGACTATGGCTACACCTTC.

The chain uses TRBV5-4 and TRBJ2-5; possible D gene TRBD1, 5 bases. This CDR3 is built from 13 residues. V dropped 4 bases and J dropped 2 bases, with 9 bases sitting between them. The V gene's germline CDR1 is SGHNT and CDR2 YYREEE (reference sequence). The CDR3 nucleotides read TGTGCCAGCAGCCGACAGTTACAAGAGACCCAGTACTTC. Its protein product is CASSRQLQETQYF.

V is TRBV4-3 and J is TRBJ1-1; 9 positions agree with TRBD1. This CDR3 has 15 amino acids. Germline CDR1 reads LGHNA; CDR2 reads YSLEER. Losses at the gene ends were 3 bases for V and 5 bases for J; bases not matched to a gene: 7. The CDR3: CASSHQTGGNTEAFF. The CDR3 nucleotides read TGCGCCAGCAGCCACCAAACAGGGGGCAATACTGAAGCTTTCTTT.

V gene TRBV28 combines with J gene TRBJ2-1; TRBD2 agrees at 13 bases. Trimming took 6 bases from V and 9 from J; bases not matched to a gene: 5. Germline CDR1 and CDR2: MDHEN and SYDVKM. There are 14 residues in the CDR3. CDR3 coding DNA: TGTGCCAGCAGCGGACTAGCGGGAGCGTCTGAGCAGTTCTTC. Translated: CASSGLAGASEQFF.

The V call is TRBV19, the J call TRBJ1-4; no definite D call. Trimming took 8 bases from V and 8 from J, leaving 15 bases between them. This CDR3 spans 13 amino acids. Germline CDR1 LNHDA, CDR2 SQIVND (reference sequence). The CDR3: CASSSFDGEKLFF. Written as DNA, the CDR3 is TGTGCCAGTTCCTCATTCGATGGCGAAAAACTGTTTTTT.

The genes are TRBV11-3 and TRBJ2-1, with TRBD1 matching over 7 bases. The germline gives CDR1 SGHNT, CDR2 YENEEA. Germline trimming cut 5 bases from V and 5 bases from J; bases unmatched to any gene: 3. The CDR3 is 13 residues long. This CDR3 is CASSRDRDNEQFF. The CDR3 nucleotides read TGTGCCAGCAGCCGCGACAGGGACAATGAGCAGTTCTTC. Combining the CDR3 with reference TRBV11-3 and TRBJ2-1 gives the whole variable domain EAGVVQSPRYKIIEKKQPVAFWCNPISGHNTLYWYLQNLGQGPELLIRYENEEAVDDSQLPKDRFSAERLKGVDSTLKIQPAELGDSAVYLCASSRDRDNEQFFGPGTRLTVL.

The gene calls are TRBV5-1 and TRBJ2-7, with 11 bases matching TRBD2. The junction had 7 bases not matched to a gene; V was cut back by 5 bases and J by 6 bases. The CDR3 contains 14 residues. Germline CDR1 is SGHRS and CDR2 is YFSETQ. The CDR3 here is CASRKTSGKGEQYF. As DNA, the CDR3 is TGCGCCAGCAGAAAGACTAGCGGGAAAGGCGAGCAGTACTTC.

This clone was detected once. The chain links TRBV5-5 to TRBJ1-2; D perhaps matches TRBD1 (5 bases). Germline assignment: CDR1 SGHKS and CDR2 YYEKEE (reference sequence). V was cut by 4 bases and J by 3 bases, with 10 bases left in between. The CDR3 contains 13 residues. The CDR3 DNA follows: TGTGCCAGCAGCCCGTCGGGGGACTATGGCTACACCTTC. This gives the protein CASSPSGDYGYTF.

V and J are TRBV6-5 and TRBJ1-4; D is possibly TRBD1 (5 bases). V gave up 2 bases and J gave up 5 bases, with 12 bases separating them. CDR3 length: 15 residues. The germline gives CDR1 MNHEY, CDR2 SVGAGI. The CDR3 DNA is TGTGCCAGCAGTTACGGAGGGGATGTGAATGAAAAACTGTTTTTT. Protein product: CASSYGGDVNEKLFF.

A few counts support this clone. The rearrangement links TRBV7-2 to TRBJ2-4; a possible D gene is TRBD2 (6 bases). The CDR3 has 14 amino acids. Deletions cut 5 bases from V and 9 bases from J, with 17 bases between. From germline, CDR1 is SGHTA and CDR2 FQGNSA. CDR3 DNA: TGTGCCAGCAGCCCACGACTAGGCCAAGGCATTCAGTACTTC. It codes for CASSPRLGQGIQYF.

The chain uses TRBV19 and TRBJ2-6; 10 nucleotides match TRBD2. This CDR3 contains 18 residues. Unmatched junction bases numbered 7, after V lost 5 bases and J lost 0 bases. Per the germline V gene, CDR1 is LNHDA and CDR2 is SQIVND (reference sequence). CDR3 coding DNA: TGTGCCAGTAGTTTTGGACTAGCGGCACACTCTGGGGCCAACGTCCTGACTTTC. As protein: CASSFGLAAHSGANVLTF.

The J gene is TRBJ2-1, the V gene TRBV7-3; TRBD2 might be the D (5 bases). Germline values: CDR1 SGHTA, CDR2 FQGTGA. The V end was cut by 1 base, the J end by 6 bases, with 10 bases between. The CDR3 is made up of 14 amino acids. The CDR3 loop reads CASSLMGASNEQFF. In DNA form, the CDR3 reads TGTGCCAGCAGCTTAATGGGAGCCTCCAATGAGCAGTTCTTC.

This clone was recorded only once. This chain links TRBV4-2 with TRBJ1-4; no firm D call. Trimming took off 4 bases at V and 3 bases at J, with 15 bases between the two ends. In germline, CDR1 is LGHNA, CDR2 YNFKEQ. This CDR3 region has 16 residues. The CDR3 DNA reads TGTGCCAGCAGCCGAGATGAGTCGTCGGCTAATGAAAAACTGTTTTTT. This encodes CASSRDESSANEKLFF.